This TCR beta chain was documented in a study of CD4+ T cells in melanoma. The V and J ends lost 2 bases and 4 bases respectively, with 15 bases between them. Germline lookup yields CDR1 SGHVS and CDR2 FQNEAQ. There are 15 residues in the CDR3. Overall study results and limits: In melanoma, neoantigen-specific CD4+ T cells reportedly differed in differentiation state.

A note on this clone: Its cognate antigen is unknown.

The assay was immunoSEQ multiplex PCR, and TCRdb's table has in-frame clones only and misses some. The repertoire holds about 140,000 clones, with 80% to 95% as singletons. V gene TRBV7-8 combines with J gene TRBJ2-7; a possible D gene is TRBD2 (7 bases). This clonotype was sampled from a human donor with melanoma. CDR3 nucleotide sequence: TGTGCCAGCAGCTTACGGGGGGCGCCAGGGTACGAGCAGTACTTC. Amino acid sequence: CASSLRGAPGYEQYF.